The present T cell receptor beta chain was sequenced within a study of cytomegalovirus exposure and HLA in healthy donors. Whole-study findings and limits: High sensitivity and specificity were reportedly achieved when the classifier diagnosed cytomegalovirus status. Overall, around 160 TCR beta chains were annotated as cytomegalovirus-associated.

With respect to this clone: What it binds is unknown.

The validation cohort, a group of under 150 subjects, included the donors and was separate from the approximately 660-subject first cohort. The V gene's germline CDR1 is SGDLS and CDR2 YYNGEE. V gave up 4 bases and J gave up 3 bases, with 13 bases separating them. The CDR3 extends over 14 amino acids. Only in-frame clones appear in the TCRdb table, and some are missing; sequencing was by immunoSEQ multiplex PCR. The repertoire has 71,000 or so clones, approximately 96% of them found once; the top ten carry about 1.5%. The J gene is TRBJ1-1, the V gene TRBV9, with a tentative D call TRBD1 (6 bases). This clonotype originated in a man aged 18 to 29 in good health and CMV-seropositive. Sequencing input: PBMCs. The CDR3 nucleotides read TGTGCCAGCAGCCCCCAACAGGGTTACACTGAAGCTTTCTTT. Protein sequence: CASSPQQGYTEAFF.